These 18 T cell receptor beta chains came from one sample sequenced in a study of graft-versus-host responses after intestinal transplantation (dated by TCRdb to about 2021). Preparation of the library involved the immunoSEQ multiplex PCR assay. The immuneACCESS repertoire file appears here via TCRdb, limited to in-frame rearrangements. These files lack a portion of the clones; in checked studies, under half of the deficit traces to unresolved V genes, and the cause of the others is not known. Present in this sample are 77,000 or so clones, 92% of which were seen just once. The top ten hold approximately 0.64% of the sample. Source: PBMCs, taken 98 days after intestinal transplantation. Receptor source: a human patient who received an intestinal transplant, so some T cells may come from the graft donor.

V is TRBV27 and J is TRBJ1-5, with D hard to call. CDR3 size: 13 residues. Trimming removed 3 bases from V and 7 bases from J, with 10 bases in between. Per germline, CDR1 MNHEY and CDR2 SMNVEV (reference sequence). The CDR3 DNA reads TGTGCCAGCAGTTTGAGTGGCCAGCAGCCCCAGCATTTT. Amino acid sequence: CASSLSGQQPQHF.

This chain connects TRBV21-1 to TRBJ1-2. TRBV21-1 is marked as a pseudogene. CDR3 length: 14 amino acids. CDR3 sequence reads: CASSKGHSNYGYTF. The CDR3 nucleotides are TGTGCCAGCAGCAAAGGGCACTCTAACTATGGCTACACCTTC.

The chain combines TRBV7-9 with TRBJ1-5, with TRBD1 matching over 7 bases. Losses at the gene ends were 5 bases for V and 2 bases for J; bases not matched to a gene: 6. This CDR3 has 15 residues. Germline CDR1 is SEHNR and CDR2 is FQNEAQ (reference sequence). The CDR3: CASSAPDRGNQPQHF. CDR3 DNA: TGTGCCAGCAGCGCCCCCGACAGGGGCAATCAGCCCCAGCATTTT.

The chain recombines TRBV4-1 with TRBJ2-2, with D unclear. CDR1 is MGHRA and CDR2 is YSYEKL in the germline V gene. V gave up 1 base and J gave up 4 bases, with 10 bases separating them. There are 15 residues in the CDR3. CDR3 protein: CASSQGPLATGELFF. The DNA of the CDR3 is TGCGCCAGCAGCCAAGGCCCGTTGGCCACCGGGGAGCTGTTTTTT.

The V call is TRBV7-3, the J call TRBJ2-5; D is perhaps TRBD2 (5 bases). There are 13 residues in the CDR3. Germline V gene sequence: CDR1 SGHTA, CDR2 FQGTGA. V was pared by 5 bases and J by 8 bases, with 15 bases between. This chain's CDR3 is CASSKAAGGTQYF. Written as DNA, the CDR3 is TGTGCCAGCAGCAAGGCCGCGGGTGGAACCCAGTACTTC.

CDR3: CASSVGTGNIQYF. The CDR3 DNA follows: TGTGCCAGCAGCGTAGGGACGGGGAACATTCAGTACTTC. The rearrangement joins TRBV9 to TRBJ2-4, with a possible D match to TRBD2 (5 bases). The CDR3 is made up of 13 amino acids. Germline lookup yields CDR1 SGDLS and CDR2 YYNGEE. Trimming took off 0 bases at V and 7 bases at J, with 8 bases between the two ends.

The chain carries TRBV7-9 and TRBJ2-3; no clear D gene. This CDR3 contains 13 residues. V was clipped by 3 bases and J by 2 bases, with 6 bases between them. CDR1 and CDR2 (germline): SEHNR, FQNEAQ (reference sequence). CDR3 in DNA: TGTGCCAGCAGCTTTCATTCCACAGATACGCAGTATTTT. This gives the protein CASSFHSTDTQYF.

This sequence joins TRBV6-1 and TRBJ1-4; TRBD1 matches at 9 bases. Trimming removed 8 bases from V and 7 bases from J; junction bases left unmatched: 11. CDR3 length equals 15 residues. The germline gives CDR1 MNHNS, CDR2 SASEGT. CDR3 protein: CASEFNRGQGEKLFF. In nucleotides, the CDR3 is TGTGCCAGCGAATTTAACAGGGGGCAGGGTGAAAAACTGTTTTTT.

This clone was seen a single time. V usage is TRBV10-2 and J usage is TRBJ2-7; D could derive from TRBD1 or TRBD2 (5 bases each). Per germline, CDR1 WSHSY and CDR2 SAAADI. Trimming removed 8 bases from V and 5 bases from J, with 13 bases in between. The CDR3 is 12 residues long. The CDR3 coding sequence is TGCGCCAGCCGGGACCCTCACAACGAGCAGTACTTC. Protein product: CASRDPHNEQYF.

V and J are TRBV16 and TRBJ2-7; possibly TRBD1 for D (6 bases). Trimming left V 3 bases short and J 3 bases short, with 9 bases between. Germline loops: CDR1 KGHSY, CDR2 FQNENV. The CDR3 contains 13 residues. The CDR3 is CASSHSDSYEQYF. The CDR3 nucleotides read TGTGCCAGCAGCCATTCGGACAGCTACGAGCAGTACTTC.

The rearrangement joins TRBV5-8 to TRBJ1-2; D is possibly TRBD1 (5 bases). Germline V gene data show CDR1 as SGHTS and CDR2 as YDEGEE. CDR3 length equals 13 residues. The V gene lost 0 bases and the J gene lost 5 bases, with 8 bases spanning the gap. In DNA form, the CDR3 reads TGTGCCAGCAGCTTGGGGGGGAGATATGGCTACACCTTC. Protein: CASSLGGRYGYTF.

The CDR3: CASSPRWPAGGANTGELFF. The CDR3 nucleotides read TGTGCCAGCAGCCCTAGATGGCCCGCCGGGGGCGCGAACACCGGGGAGCTGTTTTTT. The J gene is TRBJ2-2, the V gene TRBV9; D tentatively fits TRBD1 or TRBD2 (6 bases each). CDR3 length: 19 amino acids. Trimming removed 4 bases at V and 0 bases at J, with 22 bases between. Germline V lookup: CDR1 SGDLS, CDR2 YYNGEE.

The V and J genes are TRBV28 and TRBJ1-5; weak D call: TRBD1 (5 bases). Germline-derived CDR1 and CDR2 are MDHEN and SYDVKM. The CDR3 is 15 residues long. V was pared by 6 bases and J by 3 bases, with 15 bases between. The CDR3 reads CASRPGTGFNQPQHF. CDR3 DNA: TGTGCCAGCAGGCCCGGGACGGGCTTCAATCAGCCCCAGCATTTT.

The rearrangement links TRBV6-6 to TRBJ2-2; D may be TRBD1 or TRBD2 (5 bases each). Trimming stripped 0 bases from V and 5 bases from J, with 7 bases between. Germline-derived CDR1 and CDR2 are MNHNY and SVGAGI (reference sequence). The CDR3 has 14 amino acids. The CDR3 DNA reads as TGTGCCAGCAGTTACTCGGGACGTACCGGGGAGCTGTTTTTT. Translating gives CASSYSGRTGELFF.

This clone has only one observation. This chain uses TRBV29-1 with TRBJ2-5; weak D call: TRBD1 (5 bases). Trimming shortened V by 7 bases and J by 3 bases, and 21 bases separated the two germline ends. The CDR3 loop spans 15 amino acids. CDR1 SQVTM and CDR2 ANQGSEA come from the germline V gene. CDR3 in amino acids: CSDPTVGRVKETQYF. CDR3 DNA sequence: TGCAGCGACCCCACGGTGGGCAGGGTCAAAGAGACCCAGTACTTC.

On this clone: Its ends do not fully match the called genes, so a read error is possible. The chain uses TRBV11-2 and TRBJ2-3, with D perhaps matching TRBD1 or TRBD2 (6 bases each). The CDR3 loop spans 15 amino acids. Germline V lookup: CDR1 SGHAT, CDR2 FQNNGV. CDR3 residues: CASSLVGGGTDTQYF. CDR3 DNA: TGTGCCAGCAGTTTAGTAGGGGGAGGAACAGATACGCAGTATTTT. Complete variable domain (other parts from reference TRBV11-2 and TRBJ2-3): EAGVAQSPRYKIIEKRQSVAFWCNPISGHATLYWYQQILGQGPKLLIQFQNNGVVDDSQLPKDRFSAERLKGVDSTLKIQPAKLEDSAVYLCASSLVGGGTDTQYFGPGTRLTVL.

The chain couples TRBV5-1 to TRBJ2-7; TRBD1 agrees at 8 bases. The ends lost 1 base at V and 5 bases at J; junction bases unmatched: 8. Germline CDR1 is SGHRS and CDR2 is YFSETQ. The CDR3 runs 15 residues. CDR3 nucleotides: TGCGCCAGCAGCTTGCTAGGACAGGGTGATCACGAGCAGTACTTC. Residues: CASSLLGQGDHEQYF.

The chain has TRBV7-8 and TRBJ1-2; D ambiguous. The CDR3 spans 15 residues. The ends were cut back, 4 bases at V and 4 bases at J, with 16 bases in the middle. Germline values: CDR1 SGHVS, CDR2 FQNEAQ. This CDR3 is CASSSTRPALYGYTF. CDR3 nucleotide sequence: TGTGCCAGCAGCTCGACAAGGCCCGCGCTCTATGGCTACACCTTC. The whole variable domain, remainder taken from reference TRBV7-8 and TRBJ1-2, is GAGVSQSPRYKVAKRGQDVALRCDPISGHVSLFWYQQALGQGPEFLTYFQNEAQLDKSGLPSDRFFAERPEGSVSTLKIQRTQQEDSAVYLCASSSTRPALYGYTFGSGTRLTVV.